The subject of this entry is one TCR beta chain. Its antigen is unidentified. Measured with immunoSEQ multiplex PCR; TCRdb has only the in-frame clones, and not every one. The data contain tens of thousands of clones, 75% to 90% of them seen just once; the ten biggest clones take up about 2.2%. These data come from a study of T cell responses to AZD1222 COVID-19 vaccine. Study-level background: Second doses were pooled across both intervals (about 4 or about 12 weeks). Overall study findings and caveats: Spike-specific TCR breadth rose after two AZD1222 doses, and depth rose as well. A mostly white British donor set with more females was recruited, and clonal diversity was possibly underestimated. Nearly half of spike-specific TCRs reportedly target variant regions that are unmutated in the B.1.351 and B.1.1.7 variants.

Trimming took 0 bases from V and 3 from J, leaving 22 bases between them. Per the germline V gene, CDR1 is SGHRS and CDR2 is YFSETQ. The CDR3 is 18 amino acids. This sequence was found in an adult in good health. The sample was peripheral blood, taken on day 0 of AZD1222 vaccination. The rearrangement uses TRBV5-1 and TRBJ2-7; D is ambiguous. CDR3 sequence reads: CASSLAPTERLAVYEQYF. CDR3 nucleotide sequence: TGCGCCAGCAGCTTGGCTCCAACTGAACGGCTGGCAGTCTACGAGCAGTACTTC.